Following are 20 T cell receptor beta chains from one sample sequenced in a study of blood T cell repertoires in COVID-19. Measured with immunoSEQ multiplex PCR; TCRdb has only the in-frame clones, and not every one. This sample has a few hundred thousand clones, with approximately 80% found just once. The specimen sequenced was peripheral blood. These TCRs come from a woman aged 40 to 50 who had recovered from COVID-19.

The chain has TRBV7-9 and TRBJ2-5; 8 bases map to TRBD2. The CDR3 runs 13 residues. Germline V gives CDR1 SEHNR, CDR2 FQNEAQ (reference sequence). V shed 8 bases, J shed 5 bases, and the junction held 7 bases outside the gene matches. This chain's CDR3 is CASGGGPGETQYF. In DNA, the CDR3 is TGTGCCAGCGGCGGGGGGCCAGGGGAGACCCAGTACTTC.

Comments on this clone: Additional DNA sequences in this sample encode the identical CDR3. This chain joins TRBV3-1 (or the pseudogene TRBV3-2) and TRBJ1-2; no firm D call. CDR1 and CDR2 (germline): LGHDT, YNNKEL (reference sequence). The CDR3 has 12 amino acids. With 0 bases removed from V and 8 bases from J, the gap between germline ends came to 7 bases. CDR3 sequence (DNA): TGTGCCAGCAGCCAAGAATCGGGGGGCTACACCTTC. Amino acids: CASSQESGGYTF.

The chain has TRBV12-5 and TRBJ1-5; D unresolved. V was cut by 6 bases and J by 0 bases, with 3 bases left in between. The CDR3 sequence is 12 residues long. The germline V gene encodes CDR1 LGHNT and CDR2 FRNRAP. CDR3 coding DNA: TGTGCTAGTGGCTATAGCAATCAGCCCCAGCATTTT. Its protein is CASGYSNQPQHF. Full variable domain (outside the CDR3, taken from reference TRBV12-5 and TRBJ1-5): DARVTQTPRHKVTEMGQEVTMRCQPILGHNTVFWYRQTMMQGLELLAYFRNRAPLDDSGMPKDRFSAEMPDATLATLKIQPSEPRDSAVYFCASGYSNQPQHFGDGTRLSIL.

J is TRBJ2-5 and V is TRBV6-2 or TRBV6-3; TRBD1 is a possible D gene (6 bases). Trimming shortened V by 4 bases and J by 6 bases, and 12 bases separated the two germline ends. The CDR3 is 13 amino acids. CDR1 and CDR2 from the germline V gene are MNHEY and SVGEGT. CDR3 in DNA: TGTGCCAGCAGTTTAGACAGGTCCAAGACCCAGTACTTC. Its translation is CASSLDRSKTQYF.

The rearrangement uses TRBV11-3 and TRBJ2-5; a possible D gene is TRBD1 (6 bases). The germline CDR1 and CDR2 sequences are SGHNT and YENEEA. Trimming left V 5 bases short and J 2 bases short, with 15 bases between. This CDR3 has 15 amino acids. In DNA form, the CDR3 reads TGTGCCAGCAGCAGCTTCTCGGACAGACAAGAGACCCAGTACTTC. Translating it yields CASSSFSDRQETQYF. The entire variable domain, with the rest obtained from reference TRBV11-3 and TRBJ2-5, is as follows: EAGVVQSPRYKIIEKKQPVAFWCNPISGHNTLYWYLQNLGQGPELLIRYENEEAVDDSQLPKDRFSAERLKGVDSTLKIQPAELGDSAVYLCASSSFSDRQETQYFGPGTRLLVL.

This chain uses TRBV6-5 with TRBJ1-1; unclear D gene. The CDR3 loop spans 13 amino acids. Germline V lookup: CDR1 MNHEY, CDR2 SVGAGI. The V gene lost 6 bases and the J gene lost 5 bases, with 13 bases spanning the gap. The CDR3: CASSRSRVTEAFF. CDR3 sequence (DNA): TGTGCCAGCAGCCGGTCTCGGGTGACTGAAGCTTTCTTT.

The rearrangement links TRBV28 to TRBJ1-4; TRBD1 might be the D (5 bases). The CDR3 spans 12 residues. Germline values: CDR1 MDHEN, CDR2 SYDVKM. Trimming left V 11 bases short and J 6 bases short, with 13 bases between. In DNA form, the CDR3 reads TGTGCCTCGGGGGTGGGGGATGAAAAACTGTTTTTT. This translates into CASGVGDEKLFF.

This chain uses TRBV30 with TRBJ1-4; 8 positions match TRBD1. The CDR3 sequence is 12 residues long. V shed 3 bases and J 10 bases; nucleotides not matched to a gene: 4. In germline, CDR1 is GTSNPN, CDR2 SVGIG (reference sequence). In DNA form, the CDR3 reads TGTGCCTGGAGCCCAGGGGGCGGAAAACTGTTTTTT. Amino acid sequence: CAWSPGGGKLFF.

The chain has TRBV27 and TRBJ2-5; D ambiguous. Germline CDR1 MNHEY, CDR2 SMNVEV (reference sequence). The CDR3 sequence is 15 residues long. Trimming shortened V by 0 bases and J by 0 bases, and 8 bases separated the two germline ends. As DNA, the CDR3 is TGTGCCAGCAGTTTATCCGTGTCCCACCAAGAGACCCAGTACTTC. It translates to CASSLSVSHQETQYF.

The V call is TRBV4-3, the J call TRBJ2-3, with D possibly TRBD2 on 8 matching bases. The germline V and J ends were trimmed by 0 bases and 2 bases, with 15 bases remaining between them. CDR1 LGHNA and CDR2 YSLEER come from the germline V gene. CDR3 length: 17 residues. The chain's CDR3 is CASSQDPGGTVTDTQYF. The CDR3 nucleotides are TGCGCCAGCAGCCAAGATCCGGGGGGGACAGTCACAGATACGCAGTATTTT.

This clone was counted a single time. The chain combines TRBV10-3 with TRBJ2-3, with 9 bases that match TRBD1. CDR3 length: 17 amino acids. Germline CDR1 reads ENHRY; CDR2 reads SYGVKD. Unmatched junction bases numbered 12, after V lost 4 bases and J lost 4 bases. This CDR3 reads CAISAATGGSIPDTQYF. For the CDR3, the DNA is TGTGCCATCAGTGCGGCCACAGGGGGCTCCATCCCAGATACGCAGTATTTT.

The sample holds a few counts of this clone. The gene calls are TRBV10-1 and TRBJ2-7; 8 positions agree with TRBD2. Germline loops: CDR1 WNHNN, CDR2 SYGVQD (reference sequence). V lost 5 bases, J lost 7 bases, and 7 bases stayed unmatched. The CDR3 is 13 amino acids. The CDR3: CASSSGGSTEQYF. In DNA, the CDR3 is TGCGCCAGCAGTAGCGGGGGTTCGACTGAGCAGTACTTC.

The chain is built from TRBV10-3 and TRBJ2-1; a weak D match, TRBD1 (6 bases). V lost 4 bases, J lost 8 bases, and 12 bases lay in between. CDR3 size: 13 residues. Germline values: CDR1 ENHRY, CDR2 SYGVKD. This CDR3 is CAISASGGDEQFF. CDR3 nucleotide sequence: TGTGCCATCAGTGCTAGTGGGGGCGATGAGCAGTTCTTC.

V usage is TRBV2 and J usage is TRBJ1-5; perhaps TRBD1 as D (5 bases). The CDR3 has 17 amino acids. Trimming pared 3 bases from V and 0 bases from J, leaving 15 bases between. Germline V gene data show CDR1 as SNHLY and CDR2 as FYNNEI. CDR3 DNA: TGTGCCAGCAGTGATCGGGGGGGGGATTATAGCAATCAGCCCCAGCATTTT. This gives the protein CASSDRGGDYSNQPQHF.

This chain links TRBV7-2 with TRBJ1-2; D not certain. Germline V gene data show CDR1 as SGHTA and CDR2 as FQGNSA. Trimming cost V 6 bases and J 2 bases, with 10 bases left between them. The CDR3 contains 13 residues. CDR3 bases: TGTGCCAGCAGGGAGGGTGGGAACTATGGCTACACCTTC. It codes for CASREGGNYGYTF.

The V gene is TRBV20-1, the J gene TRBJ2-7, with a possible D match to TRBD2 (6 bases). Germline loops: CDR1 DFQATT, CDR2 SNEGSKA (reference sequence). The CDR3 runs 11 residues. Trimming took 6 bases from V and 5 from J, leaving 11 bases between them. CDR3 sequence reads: CSAKGLDEQYF. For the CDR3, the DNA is TGCAGTGCAAAGGGACTCGACGAGCAGTACTTC.

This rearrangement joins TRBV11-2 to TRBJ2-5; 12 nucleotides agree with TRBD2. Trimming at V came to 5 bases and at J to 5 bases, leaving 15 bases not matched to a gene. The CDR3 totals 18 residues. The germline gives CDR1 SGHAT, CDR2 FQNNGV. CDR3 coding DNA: TGTGCCAGCAGCCCCGGATGGAGACTAGCGGGGGTCCATGAGACCCAGTACTTC. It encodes CASSPGWRLAGVHETQYF.

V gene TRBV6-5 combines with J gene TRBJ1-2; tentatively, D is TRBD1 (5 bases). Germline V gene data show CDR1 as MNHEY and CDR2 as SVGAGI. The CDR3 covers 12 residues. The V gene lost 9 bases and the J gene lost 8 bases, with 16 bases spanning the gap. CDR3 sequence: CASKGRVLGYTF. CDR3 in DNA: TGTGCCAGTAAGGGGAGGGTCTTAGGCTACACCTTC.

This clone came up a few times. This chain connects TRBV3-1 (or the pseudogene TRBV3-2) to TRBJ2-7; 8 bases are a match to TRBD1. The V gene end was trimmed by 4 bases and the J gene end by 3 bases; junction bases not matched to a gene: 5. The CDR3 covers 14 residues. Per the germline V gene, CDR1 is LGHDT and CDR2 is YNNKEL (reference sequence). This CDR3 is CASSLGTGYYEQYF. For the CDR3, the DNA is TGTGCCAGCAGCCTAGGGACAGGATACTACGAGCAGTACTTC.

The chain's CDR3 is CASTFESNTGELFF. The CDR3 nucleotides read TGTGCCAGCACCTTCGAGAGCAACACCGGGGAGCTGTTTTTT. The chain uses TRBV2 and TRBJ2-2, with D hard to call. The CDR3 extends over 14 amino acids. Germline V gene sequence: CDR1 SNHLY, CDR2 FYNNEI. The ends were cut back, 7 bases at V and 2 bases at J, with 11 bases in the middle.